Listed here are 26 T cell receptor beta chains from one sample, sequenced in a study of T cell responses to AZD1222 COVID-19 vaccine. Sequenced by immunoSEQ multiplex PCR; TCRdb stores in-frame clones only, minus some. Of about 110,000 clones listed, 75% to 90% were seen once; the top ten hold around 5%. The specimen was peripheral blood, collected on day 0 of AZD1222 vaccination. The receptors were sampled from an adult in good health.

V usage is TRBV18 and J usage is TRBJ2-2; D possibly corresponds to TRBD1 (5 bases). V dropped 1 base and J dropped 0 bases, with 9 bases sitting between them. This CDR3 has 16 residues. CDR1 is KGHSH and CDR2 is LQKENI in the germline V gene. In DNA, the CDR3 is TGTGCCAGCTCACCACAGGGGCACGCGAACACCGGGGAGCTGTTTTTT. Its translation is CASSPQGHANTGELFF.

The rearrangement joins TRBV27 to TRBJ2-3; no definite D call. The CDR3 consists of 16 residues. Germline V gene sequence: CDR1 MNHEY, CDR2 SMNVEV (reference sequence). V gave up 1 base and J gave up 2 bases, with 13 bases separating them. In DNA form, the CDR3 reads TGTGCCAGCAGTTTATATATCGCTCTTAACACAGATACGCAGTATTTT. Translated, it gives CASSLYIALNTDTQYF.

The chain links TRBV6-5 to TRBJ2-5, with a possible D match to TRBD2 (5 bases). V dropped 0 bases and J dropped 2 bases, with 7 bases sitting between them. The CDR3 is made up of 14 amino acids. From germline, CDR1 is MNHEY and CDR2 SVGAGI. Written as DNA, the CDR3 is TGTGCCAGCAGTTACTCGCTAGCACAAGAGACCCAGTACTTC. It translates to CASSYSLAQETQYF.

This chain uses TRBV6-6 with TRBJ1-4, with a tentative D call TRBD1 (5 bases). The V and J ends lost 5 bases and 3 bases respectively, with 10 bases between them. Germline CDR1 and CDR2: MNHNY and SVGAGI (reference sequence). The CDR3 totals 14 residues. CDR3 nucleotides: TGTGCCAGCAGTCGGGACCTTTCTAATGAAAAACTGTTTTTT. Translated, it gives CASSRDLSNEKLFF.

The V and J genes are TRBV6-6 and TRBJ2-7; TRBD2 matches at 9 bases. The length of the CDR3 is 14 residues. Germline CDR1 MNHNY, CDR2 SVGAGI (reference sequence). Losses at the gene ends were 5 bases for V and 2 bases for J; bases not matched to a gene: 4. CDR3 in DNA: TGTGCCAGCAGTAGGACTAGCGAGACCTACGAGCAGTACTTC. Its protein product is CASSRTSETYEQYF.

This rearrangement joins TRBV29-1 to TRBJ2-1; 11 bases are a match to TRBD2. Losses at the gene ends were 6 bases for V and 10 bases for J; bases not matched to a gene: 2. CDR1 and CDR2 (germline): SQVTM, ANQGSEA. CDR3 length: 11 residues. In DNA form, the CDR3 reads TGCAGCGTGACTAGCGGGAACGAGCAGTTCTTC. This translates into CSVTSGNEQFF.

The gene calls are TRBV6-5 and TRBJ1-3; 10 nucleotides line up with TRBD1. J gave up 2 bases and V 4 bases, and 5 bases lay outside the gene matches. The CDR3 runs to 16 residues. Germline CDR1 and CDR2: MNHEY and SVGAGI. Written as DNA, the CDR3 is TGTGCCAGCAGTTGGAGACAGGGGGCCGCTGGAAACACCATATATTTT. Encoded protein: CASSWRQGAAGNTIYF.

The chain employs TRBV3-1 (or the pseudogene TRBV3-2) and TRBJ2-7; a weak D match, TRBD1 (6 bases). CDR1 and CDR2 from the germline V gene are LGHDT and YNNKEL (reference sequence). The CDR3 has 14 residues. The V end lost 5 bases, the J end lost 1 base, and 12 bases lay between the germline ends. The CDR3 DNA follows: TGTGCCAGCAGCGACAGGTGGACGTCCTACGAGCAGTACTTC. Translation gives CASSDRWTSYEQYF.

The gene calls are TRBV27 and TRBJ1-6; D possibly corresponds to TRBD1 (6 bases). This CDR3 has 14 residues. CDR1 MNHEY and CDR2 SMNVEV come from the germline V gene (reference sequence). V lost 4 bases, J lost 10 bases, and 14 bases lay in between. Written as DNA, the CDR3 is TGTGCCAGCAGTTCCGGAACAGGGCTATCACCCCTCCACTTT. It specifies CASSSGTGLSPLHF.

This chain joins TRBV6-4 and TRBJ1-2; D might be TRBD1 (6 bases). The CDR3 covers 13 residues. Looked up from germline, CDR1 is MRHNA and CDR2 is SNTAGT. V was pared by 0 bases and J by 4 bases, with 6 bases between. The CDR3 DNA reads TGTGCCAGCAGTGACTCGGACAGCTATGGCTACACCTTC. Its translation: CASSDSDSYGYTF.

The rearrangement uses TRBV7-3 and TRBJ1-1, with D unresolved. Germline V CDR1 and CDR2: SGHTA, FQGTGA. V was cut by 4 bases and J by 4 bases, with 10 bases left in between. This CDR3 spans 13 amino acids. The CDR3 reads CASSSTSSTEAFF. As DNA, the CDR3 is TGTGCCAGCAGCTCGACCTCGAGCACTGAAGCTTTCTTT. The full variable domain, rest sourced from reference TRBV7-3 and TRBJ1-1, is GAGVSQTPSNKVTEKGKYVELRCDPISGHTALYWYRQSLGQGPEFLIYFQGTGAADDSGLPNDRFFAVRPEGSVSTLKIQRTERGDSAVYLCASSSTSSTEAFFGQGTRLTVV.

The rearrangement joins TRBV7-8 to TRBJ1-2; 8 nucleotides align to TRBD1. Germline CDR1 reads SGHVS; CDR2 reads FQNEAQ. With 0 bases clipped from V and 5 bases from J, the junction kept 5 bases outside the gene matches. This CDR3 is 15 amino acids long. DNA of the CDR3: TGTGCCAGCAGCTTAGCACCAGGGGGCCCGTATGGCTACACCTTC. Translation: CASSLAPGGPYGYTF.

In its sample, this clone was seen a few times. The V gene is TRBV5-1, the J gene TRBJ2-7; D is undetermined. Trimming shortened V by 2 bases and J by 0 bases, and 3 bases separated the two germline ends. The CDR3 has 12 residues. In germline, CDR1 is SGHRS, CDR2 YFSETQ. Here the CDR3 reads CASSFSSYEQYF. The CDR3 bases are TGCGCCAGCAGCTTTAGCTCCTACGAGCAGTACTTC.

The chain has TRBV11-3 and TRBJ2-2, with unresolved D. The V end was cut by 5 bases, the J end by 4 bases, with 11 bases between. Germline-derived CDR1 and CDR2 are SGHNT and YENEEA. This CDR3 comprises 14 residues. CDR3 protein: CASSLNPRTGELFF. Here the CDR3 DNA reads TGTGCCAGCAGCCTCAACCCTCGCACCGGGGAGCTGTTTTTT.

The chain employs TRBV5-1 and TRBJ2-7; D is perhaps TRBD1 or TRBD2 (5 bases each). Trimming pared 4 bases from V and 6 bases from J, leaving 17 bases between. Germline assignment: CDR1 SGHRS and CDR2 YFSETQ. The CDR3 has 14 amino acids. In DNA, the CDR3 is TGCGCCAGCAGCCCCGGCCGGGGCGGAACCGAGCAGTACTTC. Amino acid sequence: CASSPGRGGTEQYF.

The chain recombines TRBV18 with TRBJ1-2; the match to TRBD1 covers 7 bases. V lost 3 bases and J lost 3; bases outside the gene matches: 4. CDR1 is KGHSH and CDR2 is LQKENI in the germline V gene. The CDR3 extends over 14 amino acids. CDR3 in DNA: TGTGCCAGCTCACCCGACAGGGCGTACTATGGCTACACCTTC. This translates into CASSPDRAYYGYTF. The full variable domain, completed using reference TRBV18 and TRBJ1-2, is NAGVMQNPRHLVRRRGQEARLRCSPMKGHSHVYWYRQLPEEGLKFMVYLQKENIIDESGMPKERFSAEFPKEGPSILRIQQVVRGDSAAYFCASSPDRAYYGYTFGSGTRLTVV.

The chain couples TRBV5-4 to TRBJ1-2; D perhaps matches TRBD1 (6 bases). The V end was cut by 4 bases, the J end by 4 bases, with 17 bases between. CDR3 length: 15 residues. Germline CDR1 and CDR2: SGHNT and YYREEE (reference sequence). The CDR3 loop is CASSTTGFPAYGYTF. The CDR3 bases are TGTGCCAGCAGCACTACAGGGTTCCCGGCCTATGGCTACACCTTC. The whole variable domain, filled in from reference TRBV5-4 and TRBJ1-2, reads ETGVTQSPTHLIKTRGQQVTLRCSSQSGHNTVSWYQQALGQGPQFIFQYYREEENGRGNFPPRFSGLQFPNYSSELNVNALELDDSALYLCASSTTGFPAYGYTFGSGTRLTVV.

V and J are TRBV8-2 and TRBJ1-1. TRBV8-2 is termed a pseudogene. This CDR3 comprises 16 residues. CDR3 nucleotides: TGTGGCAGCACATCCGCAGCCCTGAAGGGTAACACTGAAGCTTTCTTT. It is translated as CGSTSAALKGNTEAFF.

The chain is built from TRBV28 and TRBJ1-1, with 9 bases identical to TRBD1. The V gene end was trimmed by 5 bases and the J gene end by 11 bases; junction bases not matched to a gene: 6. Germline CDR1 is MDHEN and CDR2 is SYDVKM. The CDR3 consists of 12 residues. Here the CDR3 DNA reads TGTGCCAGCAGTACCACAGGGGGCACGGCTTTCTTT. Translating gives CASSTTGGTAFF.

The table lists this clone with a few counts. This chain links TRBV10-3 with TRBJ2-2; D is undetermined. This CDR3 region has 15 residues. Trimming shortened V by 3 bases and J by 4 bases, and 12 bases separated the two germline ends. CDR1 is ENHRY, CDR2 SYGVKD, per germline. CDR3 loop: CAISDGLVGTGELFF. The CDR3 bases are TGTGCCATCAGTGATGGCCTAGTCGGCACCGGGGAGCTGTTTTTT.

The chain uses TRBV5-4 and TRBJ2-3; 7 bases match TRBD2. Losses at the gene ends were 0 bases for V and 1 base for J; bases not matched to a gene: 5. Germline lookup yields CDR1 SGHNT and CDR2 YYREEE (reference sequence). This CDR3 is 16 amino acids long. The DNA of the CDR3 is TGTGCCAGCAGCTTGGCCGGGGGAGGGGGCACAGATACGCAGTATTTT. It is translated as CASSLAGGGGTDTQYF.

The chain uses TRBV18 and TRBJ1-1; TRBD1 matches 9 bases. The CDR3 covers 14 residues. The J segment lost 3 bases and the V segment lost 4 bases, leaving 3 bases of the junction unmatched. Germline V lookup: CDR1 KGHSH, CDR2 LQKENI. The CDR3 protein is CASSLGTGHTEAFF. The CDR3 nucleotides read TGTGCCAGCTCACTTGGGACAGGGCACACTGAAGCTTTCTTT.

The V call is TRBV14, the J call TRBJ1-2; weak D call: TRBD1 (5 bases). Germline-derived CDR1 and CDR2 are SGHDN and FVKESK. V lost 0 bases and J 8 bases, leaving 25 bases between the germline ends. CDR3 size: 18 residues. The CDR3 DNA is TGTGCCAGCAGCCAAGAGAACCTCCCGGGACCGAAATATGGAGGCTACACCTTC. Amino acids: CASSQENLPGPKYGGYTF.

This clone came up a few times. The V and J genes are TRBV19 and TRBJ2-2, with D unresolved. CDR1 and CDR2 (germline): LNHDA, SQIVND (reference sequence). V dropped 1 base and J dropped 3 bases, with 6 bases sitting between them. The CDR3 length is 14 residues. The CDR3 region is CASSIVGDTGELFF. The CDR3 coding sequence is TGTGCCAGTAGTATAGTTGGAGACACCGGGGAGCTGTTTTTT.

This sequence joins TRBV19 and TRBJ1-1; perhaps TRBD1 as D (5 bases). The CDR3 covers 15 residues. With 3 bases removed from V and 4 bases from J, the gap between germline ends came to 15 bases. Germline assignment: CDR1 LNHDA and CDR2 SQIVND (reference sequence). CDR3 sequence reads: CASSIGPSQGTEAFF. CDR3 DNA: TGTGCCAGTAGTATCGGGCCCTCTCAGGGCACTGAAGCTTTCTTT.

The CDR3 loop is CASSRTSTGGKETQYF. CDR3 DNA: TGCGCCAGCAGCAGGACTTCAACAGGGGGCAAGGAGACCCAGTACTTC. This sequence joins TRBV4-1 and TRBJ2-5, with TRBD1 matching over 9 bases. The germline CDR1 and CDR2 sequences are MGHRA and YSYEKL. This CDR3 is built from 16 residues. The J segment lost 5 bases and the V segment lost 5 bases, leaving 12 bases of the junction unmatched.